These 21 T cell receptor beta chains originate from one sample sequenced in a study of T cells after yellow fever vaccination. A single record per CDR3 protein comes from TCRdb applying MiXCR to the 5' RACE reads. The table lists roughly 340,000 distinct CDR3 sequences, 8.7% of them singletons. The sample in question was PBMCs, obtained on the day of the first yellow fever vaccination. These receptors originate from a man aged 18 to 30 who received the YFV17D yellow fever vaccine.

This chain connects TRBV4-2 to TRBJ2-5; D gene unclear. V shed 0 bases and J shed 4 bases, with 12 bases lying between them. CDR1 is LGHNA and CDR2 is YNFKEQ in the germline V gene. This CDR3 contains 15 residues. The CDR3 sequence: CASSQEPDLGETQYF. CDR3 sequence (DNA): TGTGCCAGCAGCCAAGAACCCGACCTGGGAGAGACCCAGTACTTC.

This clonotype was recorded a few times. The rearrangement uses TRBV29-1 and TRBJ2-1, with D unresolved. CDR3 size: 10 residues. The V end was cut by 6 bases, the J end by 6 bases, with 6 bases between. CDR1 and CDR2 (germline): SQVTM, ANQGSEA. In nucleotides, the CDR3 is TGCAGCGTCCGTCCCAATGAGCAGTTCTTC. Amino acids: CSVRPNEQFF.

The chain is built from TRBV7-6 and TRBJ1-1; the D is unclear. The V end was cut by 4 bases, the J end by 7 bases, with 16 bases between. Germline V gene sequence: CDR1 SGHVS, CDR2 FNYEAQ. The length of the CDR3 is 14 residues. CDR3 coding DNA: TGTGCCAGCAGCTCTCACAGAGCTGATAATGAAGCTTTCTTT. Residues: CASSSHRADNEAFF.

The chain recombines TRBV28 with TRBJ2-3; 7 bases are a match to TRBD2. V gave up 0 bases and J gave up 2 bases; unmatched junction bases: 8. The germline V gene encodes CDR1 MDHEN and CDR2 SYDVKM. The CDR3 is 17 residues long. CDR3 sequence reads: CASSLWRPSGDTDTQYF. The CDR3 bases are TGTGCCAGCAGTTTATGGAGGCCTAGCGGAGACACAGATACGCAGTATTTT.

This clonotype appeared many times. CDR3 nucleotides: TGTGCCAGCAGGGCGGGGGGGCCGGACACCGGGGAGCTGTTTTTT. Residues: CASRAGGPDTGELFF. This chain uses TRBV3-1 with TRBJ2-2; 9 bases agree with TRBD2. The CDR3 length is 15 residues. The J segment lost 3 bases and the V segment lost 6 bases, leaving 5 bases of the junction unmatched. From germline, CDR1 is LGHDT and CDR2 YNNKEL (reference sequence). Using reference TRBV3-1 and TRBJ2-2 for the parts outside the CDR3, the full variable domain is DTAVSQTPKYLVTQMGNDKSIKCEQNLGHDTMYWYKQDSKKFLKIMFSYNNKELIINETVPNRFSPKSPDKAHLNLHINSLELGDSAVYFCASRAGGPDTGELFFGEGSRLTVL.

The V and J genes are TRBV30 and TRBJ1-1, with a possible D match to TRBD1 (5 bases). Germline assignment: CDR1 GTSNPN and CDR2 SVGIG (reference sequence). The CDR3 has 15 amino acids. V was cut by 0 bases and J by 1 base, with 12 bases left in between. CDR3 sequence (DNA): TGTGCCTGGAGTGTTTCGGGGCAGCCGAACACTGAAGCTTTCTTT. Translation: CAWSVSGQPNTEAFF.

This clonotype was counted once. The conserved final phenylalanine or tryptophan is absent from the CDR3, which likely points to a read error. The chain is built from TRBV4-2 and TRBJ2-6; D ambiguous. Trimming shortened V by 4 bases and J by 1 base, and 11 bases separated the two germline ends. This CDR3 is 16 amino acids long. The V gene's germline CDR1 is LGHNA and CDR2 YNFKEQ. CDR3 sequence (DNA): TGTGCCAGCAGCCCCCTGGGGATTTCTGGGGCCAACGTCCTGACTGTC. Translation: CASSPLGISGANVLTV.

This clonotype was observed at least ten times. At one boundary the junction diverges from the germline segment, which might be a read error. The V call is TRBV3-1, the J call TRBJ2-7, with 8 bases fitting TRBD2. Germline V gene data show CDR1 as LGHDT and CDR2 as YNNKEL (reference sequence). The CDR3 extends over 13 amino acids. This chain's CDR3 is CASTRTSSHEQYF. Here the CDR3 DNA reads TGTGCCAGCACCCGGACTAGCTCCCACGAGCAGTACTTC.

This clonotype is termed medium-sized. V gene TRBV29-1 combines with J gene TRBJ1-4; 7 bases are shared with TRBD1. The V gene's germline CDR1 is SQVTM and CDR2 ANQGSEA. V shed 5 bases and J 7 bases; nucleotides not matched to a gene: 7. The CDR3 loop spans 13 amino acids. Written as DNA, the CDR3 is TGCAGCGTTAGGGACAGCGGAGGTGAAAAACTGTTTTTT. Translation: CSVRDSGGEKLFF.

The V call is TRBV4-2, the J call TRBJ1-1; D is unclear. The CDR3 totals 15 residues. The germline CDR1 and CDR2 sequences are LGHNA and YNFKEQ. V lost 0 bases and J 1 base, leaving 9 bases between the germline ends. CDR3 region: CASSQEAGENTEAFF. CDR3 sequence (DNA): TGTGCCAGCAGCCAAGAAGCCGGGGAGAACACTGAAGCTTTCTTT.

In this sample, this clonotype turned up a few times. V is TRBV18 and J is TRBJ1-1; 8 bases map to TRBD1. This CDR3 spans 14 amino acids. Germline lookup yields CDR1 KGHSH and CDR2 LQKENI. The ends lost 1 base at V and 7 bases at J; junction bases unmatched: 5. The CDR3 nucleotides are TGTGCCAGCTCACCACTAGACAGGGGTGGTGAAGCTTTCTTT. Amino acids: CASSPLDRGGEAFF.

This clonotype was counted a few times. The V gene is TRBV11-2, the J gene TRBJ1-1; D is ambiguous. Germline assignment: CDR1 SGHAT and CDR2 FQNNGV. This CDR3 region has 12 residues. Trimming removed 6 bases from V and 11 bases from J, with 16 bases in between. The CDR3 sequence: CASRSGPLAAFF. In DNA form, the CDR3 reads TGTGCCAGCAGGTCCGGCCCGTTGGCGGCTTTCTTT.

This rearrangement joins TRBV9 to TRBJ2-2; 10 bases line up with TRBD2. The CDR3 is 16 residues long. Germline assignment: CDR1 SGDLS and CDR2 YYNGEE. With 1 base clipped from V and 7 bases from J, the junction kept 7 bases outside the gene matches. CDR3 amino acids: CASSVRSGGAVGELFF. CDR3 in DNA: TGTGCCAGCAGCGTAAGGAGCGGGGGGGCAGTCGGGGAGCTGTTTTTT.

The V and J genes are TRBV7-2 and TRBJ2-7; TRBD1 matches 11 bases. CDR1 SGHTA and CDR2 FQGNSA come from the germline V gene. V trimming: 1 base; J trimming: 2 bases; junction bases outside the gene matches: 1. This CDR3 comprises 15 residues. Here the CDR3 reads CASSLGGQGAYEQYF. The CDR3 nucleotides are TGTGCCAGCAGCTTAGGGGGACAGGGGGCCTACGAGCAGTACTTC.

This clonotype has at least ten counts. The chain carries TRBV5-1 and TRBJ2-7, with 11 bases lining up with TRBD2. CDR3 length: 16 amino acids. CDR1 and CDR2 from the germline V gene are SGHRS and YFSETQ. The ends lost 4 bases at V and 7 bases at J; junction bases unmatched: 13. This CDR3 reads CASSALTSGGMKEQYF. The CDR3 DNA reads TGCGCCAGCAGCGCTTTAACTAGCGGGGGCATGAAGGAGCAGTACTTC.

This clonotype was counted a few times. This sequence joins TRBV5-1 and TRBJ1-1, with 7 nucleotides matching TRBD1. Germline V gene lookup returns CDR1 SGHRS and CDR2 YFSETQ. The CDR3 runs 15 residues. V trimming: 4 bases; J trimming: 4 bases; junction bases outside the gene matches: 10. The CDR3 region is CASSTETGPGTEAFF. Here the CDR3 DNA reads TGCGCCAGCAGCACCGAGACAGGGCCCGGCACTGAAGCTTTCTTT.

This clonotype turned up a few times. The gene calls are TRBV20-1 and TRBJ2-7; possible D gene TRBD1, 6 bases. The germline gives CDR1 DFQATT, CDR2 SNEGSKA (reference sequence). This CDR3 is built from 14 residues. The V end lost 0 bases, the J end lost 3 bases, and 12 bases lay between the germline ends. CDR3 region: CSARDSQGHYEQYF. CDR3 DNA sequence: TGCAGTGCTAGAGATTCCCAGGGGCACTACGAGCAGTACTTC.

This clonotype was picked up many times. V gene TRBV7-2 combines with J gene TRBJ2-2; no clear D. Per germline, CDR1 SGHTA and CDR2 FQGNSA. V was cut by 1 base and J by 5 bases, with 11 bases left in between. The CDR3 consists of 15 residues. In DNA form, the CDR3 reads TGTGCCAGCAGCTTAGTAGTGGGAATAACCGGGGAGCTGTTTTTT. Translating gives CASSLVVGITGELFF. Together with reference TRBV7-2 and TRBJ2-2, the CDR3 gives the full variable domain: GAGVSQSPSNKVTEKGKDVELRCDPISGHTALYWYRQSLGQGLEFLIYFQGNSAPDKSGLPSDRFSAERTGGSVSTLTIQRTQQEDSAVYLCASSLVVGITGELFFGEGSRLTVL.

The gene calls are TRBV30 and TRBJ2-6, with D possibly being TRBD2 (6 bases). Trimming pared 1 base from V and 2 bases from J, leaving 6 bases between. Germline V gene sequence: CDR1 GTSNPN, CDR2 SVGIG (reference sequence). This CDR3 spans 14 amino acids. Here the CDR3 DNA reads TGTGCCTGGAGTGGGGGGGCTGGGGCCAACGTCCTGACTTTC. Translation gives CAWSGGAGANVLTF.

This clonotype was detected ten times or more. V is TRBV7-2 and J is TRBJ1-5; D gene uncertain. The CDR3 length is 13 residues. The germline V and J ends were trimmed by 5 bases and 9 bases, with 14 bases remaining between them. Per germline, CDR1 SGHTA and CDR2 FQGNSA. The CDR3 DNA reads TGTGCCAGCAGCCCCGAGCGGAGGAGGCCCCAGCATTTT. Translated: CASSPERRRPQHF. Using reference TRBV7-2 and TRBJ1-5 for the parts outside the CDR3, the full variable domain is GAGVSQSPSNKVTEKGKDVELRCDPISGHTALYWYRQSLGQGLEFLIYFQGNSAPDKSGLPSDRFSAERTGGSVSTLTIQRTQQEDSAVYLCASSPERRRPQHFGDGTRLSIL.

This clonotype came up a few times. The rearrangement joins TRBV4-3 to TRBJ1-5; maybe TRBD1 (5 bases). Germline values: CDR1 LGHNA, CDR2 YSLEER. The V end was cut by 2 bases, the J end by 7 bases, with 15 bases between. The CDR3 runs 15 residues. DNA for the CDR3: TGCGCCAGCAGCCAACCGGGACTTAGGACACAGCCCCAGCATTTT. Its protein is CASSQPGLRTQPQHF.